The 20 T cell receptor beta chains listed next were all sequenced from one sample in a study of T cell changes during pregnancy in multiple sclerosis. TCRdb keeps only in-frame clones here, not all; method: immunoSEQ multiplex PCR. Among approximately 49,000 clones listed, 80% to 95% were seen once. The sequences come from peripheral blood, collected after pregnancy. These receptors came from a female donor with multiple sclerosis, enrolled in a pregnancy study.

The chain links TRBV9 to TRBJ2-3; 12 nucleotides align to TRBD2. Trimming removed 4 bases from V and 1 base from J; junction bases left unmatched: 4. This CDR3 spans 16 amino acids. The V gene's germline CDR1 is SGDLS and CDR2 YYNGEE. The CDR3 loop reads CASSTLAGGGTDTQYF. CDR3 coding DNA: TGTGCCAGCAGCACCCTAGCGGGGGGGGGCACAGATACGCAGTATTTT.

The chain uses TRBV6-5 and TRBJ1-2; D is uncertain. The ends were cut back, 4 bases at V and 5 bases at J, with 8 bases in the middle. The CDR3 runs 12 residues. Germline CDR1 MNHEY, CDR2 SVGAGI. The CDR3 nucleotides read TGTGCCAGCAGTTCCGCGGGTTATGGCTACACCTTC. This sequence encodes CASSSAGYGYTF.

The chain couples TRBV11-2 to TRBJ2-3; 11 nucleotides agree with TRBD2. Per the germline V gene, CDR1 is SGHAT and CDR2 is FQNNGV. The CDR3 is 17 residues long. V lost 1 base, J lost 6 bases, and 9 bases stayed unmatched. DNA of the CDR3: TGTGCCAGCAGCTTAGTCCCTAGCGGGGGGCGCGCGGATACGCAGTATTTT. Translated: CASSLVPSGGRADTQYF.

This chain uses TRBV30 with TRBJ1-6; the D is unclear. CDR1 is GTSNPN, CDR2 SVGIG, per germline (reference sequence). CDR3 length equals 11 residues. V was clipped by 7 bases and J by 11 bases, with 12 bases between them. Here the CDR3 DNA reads TGTGCCTCAAATGTCCCCCCACCCCTCCACTTT. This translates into CASNVPPPLHF.

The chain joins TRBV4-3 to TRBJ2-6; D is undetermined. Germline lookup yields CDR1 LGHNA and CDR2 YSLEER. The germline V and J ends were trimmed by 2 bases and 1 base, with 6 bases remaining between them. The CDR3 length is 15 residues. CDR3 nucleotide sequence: TGCGCCAGCAGCCAACTCGGGTCTGGGGCCAACGTCCTGACTTTC. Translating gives CASSQLGSGANVLTF.

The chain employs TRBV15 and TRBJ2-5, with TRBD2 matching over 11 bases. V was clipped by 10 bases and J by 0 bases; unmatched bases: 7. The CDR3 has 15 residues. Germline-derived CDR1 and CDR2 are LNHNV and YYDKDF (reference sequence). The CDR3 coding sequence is TGTGCCATTCAGCCGGGACTAGCGGACCAAGAGACCCAGTACTTC. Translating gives CAIQPGLADQETQYF.

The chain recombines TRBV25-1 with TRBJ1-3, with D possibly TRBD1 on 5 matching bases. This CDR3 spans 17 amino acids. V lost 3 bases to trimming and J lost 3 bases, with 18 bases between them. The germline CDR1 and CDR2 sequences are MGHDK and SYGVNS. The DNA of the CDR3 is TGTGCCAGCAGTGATAGTTTCGGACACCCGGATGGAAACACCATATATTTT. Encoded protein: CASSDSFGHPDGNTIYF.

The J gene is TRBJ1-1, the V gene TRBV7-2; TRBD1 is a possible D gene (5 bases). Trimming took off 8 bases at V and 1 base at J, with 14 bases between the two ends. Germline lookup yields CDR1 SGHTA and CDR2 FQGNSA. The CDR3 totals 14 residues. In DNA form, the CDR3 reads TGTGCCAGCTTAGTAGGGGCCTCGAACACTGAAGCTTTCTTT. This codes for CASLVGASNTEAFF. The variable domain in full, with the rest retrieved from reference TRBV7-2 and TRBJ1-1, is GAGVSQSPSNKVTEKGKDVELRCDPISGHTALYWYRQSLGQGLEFLIYFQGNSAPDKSGLPSDRFSAERTGGSVSTLTIQRTQQEDSAVYLCASLVGASNTEAFFGQGTRLTVV.

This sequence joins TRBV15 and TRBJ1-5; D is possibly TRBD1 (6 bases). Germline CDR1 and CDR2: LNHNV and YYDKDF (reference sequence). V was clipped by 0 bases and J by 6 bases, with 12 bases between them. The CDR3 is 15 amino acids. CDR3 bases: TGTGCCACCAGCAGAGATCGGGGGGGCAGTCAGCCCCAGCATTTT. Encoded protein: CATSRDRGGSQPQHF.

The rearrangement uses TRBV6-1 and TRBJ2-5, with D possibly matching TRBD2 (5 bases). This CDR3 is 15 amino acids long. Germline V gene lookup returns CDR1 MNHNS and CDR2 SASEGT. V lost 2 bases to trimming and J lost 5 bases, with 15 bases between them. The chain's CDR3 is CASSETPRGEETQYF. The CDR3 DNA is TGTGCCAGCAGTGAAACCCCCCGGGGAGAGGAGACCCAGTACTTC.

The CDR3 region is CASSLDRDSSGNTIYF. CDR3 nucleotides: TGTGCCAGCAGCTTAGACAGGGATAGCTCTGGAAACACCATATATTTT. The rearrangement joins TRBV7-9 to TRBJ1-3; D possibly corresponds to TRBD1 (6 bases). The CDR3 loop spans 16 amino acids. From germline, CDR1 is SEHNR and CDR2 FQNEAQ (reference sequence). Trimming left V 1 base short and J 0 bases short, with 10 bases between.

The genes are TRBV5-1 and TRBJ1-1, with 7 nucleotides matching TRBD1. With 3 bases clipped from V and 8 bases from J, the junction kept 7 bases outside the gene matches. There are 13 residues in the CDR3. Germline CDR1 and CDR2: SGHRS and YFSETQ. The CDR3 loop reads CASSWGPGQEAFF. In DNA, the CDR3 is TGCGCCAGCAGCTGGGGACCGGGACAGGAAGCTTTCTTT.

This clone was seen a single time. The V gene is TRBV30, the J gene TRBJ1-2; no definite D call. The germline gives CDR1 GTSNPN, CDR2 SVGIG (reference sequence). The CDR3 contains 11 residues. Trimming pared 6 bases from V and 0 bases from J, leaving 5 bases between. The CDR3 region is CACQANYGYTF. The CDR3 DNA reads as TGTGCCTGTCAGGCTAACTATGGCTACACCTTC.

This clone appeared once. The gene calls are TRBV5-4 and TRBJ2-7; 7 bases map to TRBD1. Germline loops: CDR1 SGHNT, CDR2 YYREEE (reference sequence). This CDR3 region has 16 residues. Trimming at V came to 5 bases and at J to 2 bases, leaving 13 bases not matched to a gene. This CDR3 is CASSRERTGVTYEQYF. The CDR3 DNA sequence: TGTGCCAGCAGTCGTGAGCGAACAGGGGTCACCTACGAGCAGTACTTC.

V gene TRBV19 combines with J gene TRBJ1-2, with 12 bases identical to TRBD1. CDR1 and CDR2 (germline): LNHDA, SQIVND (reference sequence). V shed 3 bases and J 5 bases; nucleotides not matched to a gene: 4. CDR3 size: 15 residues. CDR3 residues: CASSIGGQGAYGYTF. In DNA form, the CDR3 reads TGTGCCAGTAGTATTGGGGGACAGGGGGCATATGGCTACACCTTC.

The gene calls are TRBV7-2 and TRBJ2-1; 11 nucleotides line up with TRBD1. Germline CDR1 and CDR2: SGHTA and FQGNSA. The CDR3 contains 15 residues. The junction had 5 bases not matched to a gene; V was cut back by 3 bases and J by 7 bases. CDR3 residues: CASSFRTGGRNEQFF. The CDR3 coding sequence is TGTGCCAGCAGCTTCCGGACAGGGGGCAGGAATGAGCAGTTCTTC.

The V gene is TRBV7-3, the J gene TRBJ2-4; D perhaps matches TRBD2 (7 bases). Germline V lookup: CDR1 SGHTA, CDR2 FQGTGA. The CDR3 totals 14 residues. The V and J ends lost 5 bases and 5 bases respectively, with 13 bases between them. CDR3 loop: CASSRRGGENIQYF. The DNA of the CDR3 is TGTGCCAGCAGCCGAAGGGGGGGGGAAAACATTCAGTACTTC.

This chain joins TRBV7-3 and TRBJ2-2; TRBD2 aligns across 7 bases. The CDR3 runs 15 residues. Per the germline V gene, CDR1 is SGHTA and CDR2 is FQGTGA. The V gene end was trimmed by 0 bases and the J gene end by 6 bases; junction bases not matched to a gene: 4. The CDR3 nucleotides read TGTGCCAGCAGCTTAACACGGGGGGAATCCGGGGAGCTGTTTTTT. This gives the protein CASSLTRGESGELFF.

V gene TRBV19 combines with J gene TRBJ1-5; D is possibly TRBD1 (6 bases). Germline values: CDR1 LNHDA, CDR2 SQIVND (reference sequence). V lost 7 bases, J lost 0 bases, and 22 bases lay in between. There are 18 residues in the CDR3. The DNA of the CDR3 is TGTGCCAGTACCCCCACTCGACAGGACCTTTATAGCAATCAGCCCCAGCATTTT. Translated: CASTPTRQDLYSNQPQHF.

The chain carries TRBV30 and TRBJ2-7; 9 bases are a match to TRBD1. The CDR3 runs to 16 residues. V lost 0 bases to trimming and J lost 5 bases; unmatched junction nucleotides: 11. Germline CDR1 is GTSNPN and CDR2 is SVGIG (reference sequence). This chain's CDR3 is CAWSVSPGQGTDEQYF. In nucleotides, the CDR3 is TGTGCCTGGAGTGTATCCCCGGGACAGGGTACCGACGAGCAGTACTTC.